This T cell receptor (beta chain) was recorded in a study of cytomegalovirus exposure and HLA in healthy donors (dated by TCRdb to the late 2010s). Describing the broader study: An earlier analysis of approximately 640 of the donors reported 250 to 350 Gb of sequence data and approximately 110 million unique TCR beta sequences from about 179 million T cells. An early release that covered approximately 600 HLA-typed donors contained about 300 gigabases of sequencing data and tens of millions of unique TCR sequences. Of the approximately 400 genotyped donors, about 84% fell in the genetic ancestry cluster associated with self-reported Caucasian donors. The study was designed to test whether signatures of past pathogen exposure could be identified by cataloging public T cell receptors. Using immunosequencing, the study profiled T cell repertoires from approximately 700 subjects and related those repertoires to cytomegalovirus serostatus. Besides the first cohort of hundreds of subjects, a separate validation cohort made up of 120 or so different subjects was used. The study combined high-throughput TCR immunosequencing, statistical association of individual TCRs with disease status, and machine learning to predict cytomegalovirus infection status. In a later analysis, previously published TCR beta repertoires from 600 to 850 donors were re-analyzed and high-resolution HLA genotyping was added so that TCR occurrence patterns could be studied. Rather than using new phenotypic data, the later analysis identified candidate immune exposures from TCR beta sequences and from how often those sequences occurred across donors. To decide whether each TCR beta V gene segment behaved as functional or pseudogenic, an earlier analysis of approximately 620 of the donors relied on high-throughput TCR beta sequencing. Donor age, sex, ethnicity and CMV serostatus were collected together with the repertoire data. A later genetic analysis took genome-wide SNP genotypes for about 55% of the 666 donors and used that subset as a discovery cohort. Every repertoire in the discovery cohort had been generated on one and the same sequencing platform. Both class I and class II loci were covered by HLA typing, at four-digit resolution. The number of donors typed differed by locus, with roughly 620-630 for A, B, C, DRB1 and DQB1, roughly 520 for DQA1, about 610 for DPA1, and over 400 for DPB1. Because of strong linkage in the cohort, five DR-DQ haplotypes were treated as single units for association and clustering. Among about 390 genotyped donors of the cohort, an average of about 240,000 unique TCR beta nucleotide sequences were sequenced per donor, around 20% of them non-productive. What the authors observed across the whole study: A later analysis found that most CMV-associated TCR beta chains appeared HLA-restricted, with HLA associations seemingly driven largely by CMV exposure. When HLA alleles, especially DR and DQ, strongly co-occurred, attributing TCR associations to individual alleles was difficult. While some public TCRs were present in many individuals, most TCR sequences turned up only very rarely across donors. According to a later analysis, parvovirus B19, influenza, CMV and Epstein-Barr virus appeared linked to several top co-occurrence clusters. A few of the identified cytomegalovirus-associated TCR beta chains were confirmed in vitro to be specific for cytomegalovirus antigens. In an earlier analysis of around 600 of the donors, most TCR beta V segments were observed in productive rearrangements about 87% or about 30% of the time, broadly matching IMGT annotations. The authors suggested that the approach could potentially be extended to other disease states and immunological phenotypes. A further reported finding was that TCR beta sequences accurately predicted the HLA-A and HLA-B alleles for most subjects in the first cohort. In a later analysis, TCR association rates were found to vary across HLA loci, with the most associated TCRs seen for DRB1 alleles and the fewest for HLA-C alleles. A group of highly shared sequence variants was considered likely to be a technical artifact of the sequencing pipeline. Cytomegalovirus status was reported to be diagnosed by the classifier with high specificity and sensitivity in both the original and validation cohorts. Because the 87-base-pair reads could not distinguish some IMGT-functional V segments, including TRBV6-2 and TRBV6-3, those segments were excluded. A later genetic analysis reported fewer N-insertions in productive TCRs among donors in an Asian-associated ancestry cluster than the roughly 640-donor mean. Specific HLA alleles were associated with 15,000 to 20,000 TCR beta sequences at a false discovery rate of 0.05 in a later analysis. Roughly uniform sequencing depth across donors was assumed in presence/absence analyses, although this assumption may not hold. The only immune exposure information available for the cohort was CMV serostatus. The cohort was sequenced for TCR beta chains only, and without alpha or paired-chain data the features that could be detected were limited. A later genetic analysis associated a missense DCLRE1C variant with V-gene and J-gene trimming of TCR beta chains, and an independent cohort replicated the association. In a later analysis, HLA-associated TCR beta chains showed more clonal expansion and lower generation probabilities than non-associated chains that were equally common. Linkage disequilibrium might explain the correlated functional status among segregating V segments, but an unknown experimental factor could not be ruled out. Some 15 rarely observed V segments, including chromosome 9 orphons, were excluded from the earlier analysis of about 600 of the donors because counts were too low. HLA typing was unavailable for some donors at each locus, so association tests used only the typed subset. In the study, about 150 TCR beta chains were listed as associated with cytomegalovirus.

Per the germline V gene, SGHDT is the CDR1 and YYEEEE is the CDR2. V is pared back by 2 bases and J by 7 bases, with 19 bases lying between the germline termini. The CDR3, cysteine through phenylalanine, is 15 amino acids long. Only the CDR3 DNA stays, 45 bases, in frame from base 1. The library was built by means of the immunoSEQ multiplex PCR assay. For the multiplex PCR, a mixture combining 60 forward primers for TCR Vbeta segments and 13 reverse primers for TCR Jbeta segments was used. A multiplex PCR assay on genomic DNA amplified the CDR3 region of rearranged TCR beta genes. The amplified TCR beta libraries were sequenced on the Illumina HiSeq System as 87-base-pair reads. The authors processed their data as follows. In a later analysis, tens of millions of unique TCR beta chains were counted across the 650 to 700 repertoires, and roughly 10 million of these chains were shared by at least two donors. To remove PCR and sequencing errors, raw reads were error-corrected and collapsed into unique sequences using a nearest-neighbor algorithm that merged closely related sequences. CDR3 sequences were aligned to IMGT reference sequences to assign V, D and J gene segments. For a sequence to be retained, a match of at least six nucleotides to both a V gene segment and a J gene segment was required. Rearrangements were called productive when the CDR3 lacked stop codons and stayed in frame with V and J; all others were non-productive. Following IMGT convention, CDR3 was defined as the stretch from the second conserved V-encoded cysteine to the conserved J-encoded phenylalanine. The earlier analysis of some 550 of the donors excluded any sequence lacking an unambiguous match to a single V gene segment. In an earlier analysis of several hundred of the donors, a V segment was called functional when productive rearrangements were above 56.7%, and segregating when the standard deviation between donors exceeded 5%. A statistical classification framework was developed to diagnose cytomegalovirus status using the catalog of TCR beta chain sequences. In a later analysis, TCR nucleotide sequences were compared against IMGT/GENE-DB human TR gene sequences so that V and J genes could be assigned. Using the TCRdist pipeline, a later analysis assigned CDR3 sequences along with most-parsimonious VDJ recombination scenarios. In a later analysis, each TCR beta chain was defined by its CDR3 amino acid sequence together with its V-gene family, and reads lacking a unique V-gene family were excluded. As a way to deal with suspected cross-contamination and a sequencing artifact, a later analysis dropped 592 nucleotide sequences that were highly shared and had low generation probability. In a later analysis, a clonal expansion index for each public chain was calculated from normalized within-repertoire ranks of inferred template counts. In a later analysis, generation probabilities were computed with a VDJ recombination model fitted to out-of-frame rearrangements, and the resulting probabilities were checked against IGoR. Hypergeometric tests were used in a later analysis to score TCR-TCR, TCR-HLA and TCR-CMV co-occurrence, with a repertoire-size bias correction applied to the TCR pairs. False discovery rates were estimated in a later analysis by permuting HLA or CMV assignments 20 times. In a later analysis, co-occurring TCRs were grouped using DBSCAN, and TCRdist sequence similarity was added for clustering within HLA-allele-positive subsets. Repertoires with fewer than 30,000 or more than 120,000 public chains, plus five repertoires with anomalous nucleotide sharing, were excluded from co-occurrence clustering. This is the immuneACCESS table as TCRdb keeps it, with only in-frame sequences that have V and J called. A part of the clones is gone; compared with another copy, unresolved V genes explain less than half, and the rest is unexplained. The V and J calls and clone size were taken over from that table, and D and trimming were inferred from the DNA. The sample profile shows approximately 160,000 clones; around 68% of them were found once. Approximately 1.5% of the sample goes to the ten largest clones.

The cohort was made up of 500 to 850 healthy bone marrow donors. At the time of sampling, every cohort member was nominally healthy, though immune exposures that went unrecorded were likely present. The donor was CMV seronegative and belonged to the group of around 350 seronegative cohort members. A peripheral blood sample was provided by each donor, and peripheral blood mononuclear cells were used for TCR beta sequencing. The Qiagen DNeasy Blood Extraction Kit was used to extract genomic DNA from the blood cell samples. This clone appeared once. The specificity of this receptor is unknown. No much larger clone is present one base from it, and per-base qualities are unavailable.

The sequence is built from TRBV5-6 and TRBJ2-7; matching of 6 bases hints at TRBD2 as the D gene. The receptor was isolated from a man aged 50-60 years in good health and CMV-seronegative. The sequencing sample was made of PBMCs. This receptor has the CDR3 CASSFLGDGTGEQYF. The DNA sequence is TGTGCCAGCAGCTTCCTCGGGGACGGGACTGGGGAGCAGTACTTC.